The clone carrying this T cell receptor (beta chain) was seen at least ten times. Its target is not known. The sample comes from a study of T-cell reconstitution after alpha-beta-depleted transplantation in children. During its preparation, the TCRbeta library received unique molecular identifiers. One entry per CDR3 protein, called by TCRdb with MiXCR from the PCR reads. The table lists approximately 89,000 distinct CDR3 sequences, roughly 16% of them singletons, with roughly a fifth in the top ten. Study-wide results and limits: Some patients showed high day-60 TCRbeta diversity, which derived from surviving recipient T cells and thymic progenitors. Diversity and T-cell counts at one year after transplant derived mostly from new T cells. The origin of alpha-beta T cells about two months after transplant was reportedly several hundred expanded graft clones.

The CDR3 totals 14 residues. Unmatched junction bases numbered 8, after V lost 8 bases and J lost 9 bases. Germline lookup yields CDR1 SGHTA and CDR2 FQGNSA. Sample: PBMCs, mostly from graft donor cells, taken 180 days after TCRalphabeta/CD19-depleted stem cell transplant. This chain connects TRBV7-2 to TRBJ2-1, with 12 bases identical to TRBD2. The TCR was taken from a male patient under 10 years old who had a stem cell transplant for acute lymphoblastic leukemia, so the T cells may come from the graft donor. The CDR3 DNA follows: TGTGCCAGCCAAGCTAGCGGGGGGGTAGGTGAGCAGTTCTTC. Amino acids: CASQASGGVGEQFF.